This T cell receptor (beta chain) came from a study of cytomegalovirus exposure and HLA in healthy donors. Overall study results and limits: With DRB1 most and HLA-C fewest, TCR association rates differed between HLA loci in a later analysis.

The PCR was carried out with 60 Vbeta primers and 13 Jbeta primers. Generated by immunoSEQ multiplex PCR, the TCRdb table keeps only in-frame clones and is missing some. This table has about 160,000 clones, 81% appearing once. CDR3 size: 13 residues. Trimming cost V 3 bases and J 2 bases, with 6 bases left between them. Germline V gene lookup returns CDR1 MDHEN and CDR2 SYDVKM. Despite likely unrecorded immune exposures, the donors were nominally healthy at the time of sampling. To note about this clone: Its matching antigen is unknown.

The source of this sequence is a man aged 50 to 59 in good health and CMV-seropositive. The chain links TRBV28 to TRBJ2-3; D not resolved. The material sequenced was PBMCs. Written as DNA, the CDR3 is TGTGCCAGCAGTTTCACAGTCACAGATACGCAGTATTTT. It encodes CASSFTVTDTQYF.